These 25 T cell receptor beta chains came from one sample sequenced in a study of shared clonotypes between healthy human individuals. Naive CD8 cells, CD45RO-negative and positively selected for CCR7, excluded terminally differentiated effector memory CD45RA+ cells. Measured with immunoSEQ multiplex PCR; TCRdb has only the in-frame clones, and not every one. This table holds about 2.1 million clones, 80% to 95% found once. Sequenced material: naive CD8+ T cells from PBMCs. These receptors all stem from a man between 18 and 29 years old in good health. Some clones in this sample may be carry-over from other donors' samples.

The chain is built from TRBV29-1 and TRBJ1-2; D might be TRBD1 (5 bases). The CDR3 loop spans 12 amino acids. Germline lookup yields CDR1 SQVTM and CDR2 ANQGSEA. The V end was cut by 6 bases, the J end by 2 bases, with 10 bases between. The DNA for the CDR3 is TGCAGCGTAGGCAGGGAGAACTATGGCTACACCTTC. Residues: CSVGRENYGYTF.

This clone has just one count. The gene calls are TRBV11-2 and TRBJ1-6; D unclear. From germline, CDR1 is SGHAT and CDR2 FQNNGV. V was trimmed by 1 base and J by 13 bases, leaving 14 bases between them. The CDR3 length is 14 residues. DNA for the CDR3: TGTGCCAGCAGCTTAGGAACCGGTCGGAACCCCCTCCACTTT. It yields the protein CASSLGTGRNPLHF.

The V and J genes are TRBV5-4 and TRBJ1-1; 9 bases match TRBD1. Germline values: CDR1 SGHNT, CDR2 YYREEE (reference sequence). The V gene end was trimmed by 4 bases and the J gene end by 7 bases; junction bases not matched to a gene: 5. CDR3 length equals 13 residues. This CDR3 is CASSPRTGVEAFF. The CDR3 DNA reads as TGTGCCAGCAGCCCTCGGACAGGGGTTGAAGCTTTCTTT. Drawing the rest from reference TRBV5-4 and TRBJ1-1, the complete variable domain is ETGVTQSPTHLIKTRGQQVTLRCSSQSGHNTVSWYQQALGQGPQFIFQYYREEENGRGNFPPRFSGLQFPNYSSELNVNALELDDSALYLCASSPRTGVEAFFGQGTRLTVV.

The rearrangement links TRBV7-8 to TRBJ2-2, with D hard to call. CDR3 size: 14 residues. Germline V gene data show CDR1 as SGHVS and CDR2 as FQNEAQ. V lost 5 bases, J lost 7 bases, and 14 bases lay in between. The CDR3, as DNA: TGTGCCAGCAGCCCGCGCGGCGTGGTCGGGGAGCTGTTTTTT. It specifies CASSPRGVVGELFF.

The rearrangement links TRBV30 to TRBJ1-4; D call uncertain. V shed 6 bases and J shed 0 bases, with 11 bases lying between them. This CDR3 has 14 residues. From germline, CDR1 is GTSNPN and CDR2 SVGIG (reference sequence). This CDR3 is CACIAVATNEKLFF. The CDR3 nucleotides are TGTGCCTGTATTGCCGTTGCAACTAATGAAAAACTGTTTTTT.

In DNA, the CDR3 is TGTGCCAGTGGTCGGGACCTCTCCTACGAGCAGTACTTC. It encodes CASGRDLSYEQYF. The V and J genes are TRBV19 and TRBJ2-7; tentatively, D is TRBD1 or TRBD2 (5 bases each). V lost 8 bases, J lost 0 bases, and 11 bases lay in between. Germline CDR1 and CDR2: LNHDA and SQIVND (reference sequence). The CDR3 runs 13 residues.

This chain links TRBV2 with TRBJ2-3; 8 bases agree with TRBD2. The germline CDR1 and CDR2 sequences are SNHLY and FYNNEI. The CDR3 sequence is 15 residues long. V dropped 0 bases and J dropped 3; count of bases not matched to a gene: 2. CDR3 in amino acids: CASSEAASGTDTQYF. DNA of the CDR3: TGTGCCAGCAGTGAAGCGGCTAGCGGGACAGATACGCAGTATTTT.

The rearrangement uses TRBV28 and TRBJ2-1, with 10 bases aligning to TRBD1. The germline V gene encodes CDR1 MDHEN and CDR2 SYDVKM. The CDR3 is 14 residues long. V lost 3 bases, J lost 8 bases, and 4 bases stayed unmatched. CDR3 sequence (DNA): TGTGCCAGCAGTTTGTGGGGACAGGGGTATGAGCAGTTCTTC. Its translation: CASSLWGQGYEQFF.

This chain joins TRBV6-5 and TRBJ1-3; the D gene is possibly TRBD1 (5 bases). Deletions cut 6 bases from V and 0 bases from J, with 12 bases between. CDR3 size: 15 residues. The V gene's germline CDR1 is MNHEY and CDR2 SVGAGI. The CDR3 here is CASSAYGASGNTIYF. The CDR3, as DNA: TGTGCCAGCAGCGCGTATGGGGCCTCTGGAAACACCATATATTTT.

The genes are TRBV27 and TRBJ2-7; TRBD1 matches at 8 bases. J lost 4 bases, V lost 3 bases, and 5 bases had no gene match. This CDR3 has 14 residues. The germline gives CDR1 MNHEY, CDR2 SMNVEV (reference sequence). CDR3 residues: CASSFGRGQYEQYF. For the CDR3, the DNA is TGTGCCAGCAGTTTTGGCAGGGGGCAGTACGAGCAGTACTTC.

V is TRBV29-1 and J is TRBJ2-2, with D uncertain. Trimming left V 4 bases short and J 0 bases short, with 6 bases between. Germline lookup yields CDR1 SQVTM and CDR2 ANQGSEA. The CDR3 is 13 amino acids. In DNA, the CDR3 is TGCAGCGTTGCCGGATCGAACACCGGGGAGCTGTTTTTT. Encoded protein: CSVAGSNTGELFF.

This chain links TRBV7-6 with TRBJ2-1; TRBD2 agrees at 7 bases. CDR3 length: 13 residues. V trimming: 5 bases; J trimming: 6 bases; junction bases outside the gene matches: 4. CDR1 is SGHVS, CDR2 FNYEAQ, per germline. DNA of the CDR3: TGTGCCAGCAGCGTCAGCGGGGTCAATGAGCAGTTCTTC. Amino acid sequence: CASSVSGVNEQFF.

DNA of the CDR3: TGTGCCAGCAGCTTAATTGACCCGGTAGGCACAGATACGCAGTATTTT. Translated: CASSLIDPVGTDTQYF. The rearrangement joins TRBV7-6 to TRBJ2-3; D gene uncertain. The CDR3 spans 16 residues. The germline CDR1 and CDR2 sequences are SGHVS and FNYEAQ. Trimming took off 2 bases at V and 1 base at J, with 13 bases between the two ends.

The chain couples TRBV9 to TRBJ2-7; D is undetermined. Trimming stripped 3 bases from V and 0 bases from J, with 13 bases between. The CDR3 extends over 15 amino acids. From germline, CDR1 is SGDLS and CDR2 YYNGEE. This CDR3 reads CASSGGRLPSYEQYF. Here the CDR3 DNA reads TGTGCCAGCAGCGGAGGACGCCTGCCCTCCTACGAGCAGTACTTC.

The chain couples TRBV7-9 to TRBJ2-7, with D perhaps TRBD1 (7 bases). The CDR3 is 16 residues long. The germline gives CDR1 SEHNR, CDR2 FQNEAQ (reference sequence). The V end was cut by 3 bases, the J end by 7 bases, with 22 bases between. The CDR3 DNA follows: TGTGCCAGCAGCTTTATTCTGGACAGGACCGCGGGGGAGCAGTACTTC. Translating gives CASSFILDRTAGEQYF.

This chain uses TRBV5-5 with TRBJ1-5; TRBD1 might be the D (5 bases). There are 14 residues in the CDR3. Trimming removed 4 bases at V and 0 bases at J, with 8 bases between. CDR1 and CDR2 (germline): SGHKS, YYEKEE (reference sequence). The CDR3 is CASSLRVSNQPQHF. DNA for the CDR3: TGTGCCAGCAGCCTCAGGGTTAGCAATCAGCCCCAGCATTTT.

The chain employs TRBV28 and TRBJ2-1; 11 bases fit TRBD2. CDR3 size: 16 residues. V trimming: 5 bases; J trimming: 4 bases; junction bases outside the gene matches: 7. Germline values: CDR1 MDHEN, CDR2 SYDVKM. CDR3 residues: CASSLPGTSGYNEQFF. The CDR3 DNA reads TGTGCCAGCAGTCTACCTGGGACTAGCGGATACAATGAGCAGTTCTTC.

Only one count was recorded for this clone. This sequence joins TRBV4-3 and TRBJ1-2, with D perhaps TRBD1 (6 bases). Per germline, CDR1 LGHNA and CDR2 YSLEER. The CDR3 contains 15 residues. Trimming left V 0 bases short and J 4 bases short, with 12 bases between. As DNA, the CDR3 is TGCGCCAGCAGCCAAGACCGGGGGCTCTTCTATGGCTACACCTTC. Its protein is CASSQDRGLFYGYTF.

The chain joins TRBV28 to TRBJ2-5; D remains unclear. Per the germline V gene, CDR1 is MDHEN and CDR2 is SYDVKM. The CDR3 spans 14 residues. Trimming left V 6 bases short and J 5 bases short, with 16 bases between. The CDR3 coding sequence is TGTGCCAGCAGATCTTCTACAATACCGGAGACCCAGTACTTC. It is translated as CASRSSTIPETQYF.

V usage is TRBV9 and J usage is TRBJ2-3; no firm D call. The germline V gene has CDR1 SGDLS and CDR2 YYNGEE. Between the trimmed V and J ends, which lost 5 bases and 1 base, there was a span of 14 bases. The CDR3 contains 15 residues. CDR3 loop: CASSQAALGTDTQYF. The CDR3 coding sequence is TGTGCCAGCAGTCAGGCGGCCCTAGGCACAGATACGCAGTATTTT.

The chain joins TRBV5-6 to TRBJ1-2; D uncertain. This CDR3 spans 14 amino acids. CDR1 SGHDT and CDR2 YYEEEE come from the germline V gene. V lost 1 base to trimming and J lost 4 bases, with 11 bases between them. The DNA of the CDR3 is TGTGCCAGCAGCTTGTGGGCCGTCCCCTATGGCTACACCTTC. Its protein is CASSLWAVPYGYTF.

Turning to this clone: Given the absence of the conserved phenylalanine or tryptophan at the CDR3 end, a read error is likely. This rearrangement joins TRBV28 to TRBJ1-2; possible D gene TRBD1, 6 bases. Trimming took off 5 bases at V and 3 bases at J, with 16 bases between the two ends. From germline, CDR1 is MDHEN and CDR2 SYDVKM. This CDR3 has 15 amino acids. The CDR3 nucleotides read TGTGCCAGCAGTGACACAGGGTTCGGGGACTATGGCTACACCATC. This codes for CASSDTGFGDYGYTI.

This clone occurred a few times. The chain employs TRBV6-5 and TRBJ1-1; no definite D call. The germline CDR1 and CDR2 sequences are MNHEY and SVGAGI. Trimming stripped 6 bases from V and 4 bases from J, with 12 bases between. CDR3 length: 13 residues. CDR3 loop: CASSNREGTEAFF. The CDR3 DNA reads as TGTGCCAGCAGCAATAGGGAAGGCACTGAAGCTTTCTTT.

The genes are TRBV7-8 and TRBJ1-5; TRBD1 might be the D (5 bases). Germline-derived CDR1 and CDR2 are SGHVS and FQNEAQ. The CDR3 consists of 16 residues. Deletions cut 4 bases from V and 3 bases from J, with 16 bases between. CDR3 bases: TGTGCCAGCAGCTCTAGGGGAGCGGGGATCAATCAGCCCCAGCATTTT. Its protein product is CASSSRGAGINQPQHF.

The chain employs TRBV11-2 and TRBJ2-7; D is undetermined. This CDR3 comprises 13 residues. Germline V gene data show CDR1 as SGHAT and CDR2 as FQNNGV. The V gene lost 2 bases and the J gene lost 4 bases, with 9 bases spanning the gap. DNA of the CDR3: TGTGCCAGCAGCTTATTTGGCGTTTACGAGCAGTACTTC. Its protein is CASSLFGVYEQYF.